Described below is a single T cell receptor (beta chain) sequence and its context. Its specificity is not known. The data were obtained in a study of CD8+ T cells in alopecia areata. Reverse transcribed after extraction, RNA yielded cDNA as the sequencing template. Assay: immunoSEQ multiplex PCR; the TCRdb copy retains only in-frame clones and omits some. The sample holds roughly 250,000 clones, roughly two thirds seen once. Study-wide results and limits: Between patients, shared TCR sequences were less clear than in mice. This was possibly due in part to HLA diversity in the patient population. There were also resident alphabeta T cells of normal skin sequenced in scalp samples.

The material was CD4+ T cells sorted from blood, obtained at week 0. The sequence was collected from a human donor with alopecia areata.

CDR3 loop: CASSPRTSGGLSQETQYF. The CDR3 bases are TGTGCCAGCAGCCCCCGGACTAGCGGGGGTTTGTCCCAAGAGACCCAGTACTTC. This chain links TRBV9 with TRBJ2-5; TRBD2 matches at 13 bases. Germline CDR1 is SGDLS and CDR2 is YYNGEE. CDR3 length equals 18 residues. The J segment lost 1 base and the V segment lost 4 bases, leaving 10 bases of the junction unmatched.